Sequencing of this T cell receptor beta chain was carried out in a study of blood T cell repertoires in COVID-19. Study as a whole: Collection of acute and convalescent COVID-19 samples took place in the United States, Italy and Spain. PBMCs, B-cell-depleted T cells, or T cells were the source of the cDNA or gDNA that made up the material.

TCRdb's table, derived via immunoSEQ multiplex PCR, lists solely in-frame clones and lacks some. Among a few hundred thousand clones listed, approximately 86% were seen once. This CDR3 has 17 amino acids. CDR1 is SGDLS and CDR2 is YYNGEE in the germline V gene. Unmatched junction bases numbered 12, after V lost 0 bases and J lost 3 bases. The clonotype was recovered from a young woman who had been exposed to COVID-19. The chain is built from TRBV9 and TRBJ2-7, with 7 nucleotides matching TRBD1. Sequencing used PBMCs or T cells enriched from blood (not recorded which). The CDR3, as DNA: TGTGCCAGCAGCGTAGGAGAGACCGGGACAGCTTTCTACGAGCAGTACTTC. The encoded protein is CASSVGETGTAFYEQYF.